Below, 18 T cell receptor beta chains from the same sample are listed, as sequenced in a study of identical twins. From the 5' RACE reads, TCRdb called clonotypes with MiXCR, one entry per CDR3 protein. The top ten hold about 0.52% of the sample, which has around 450,000 distinct CDR3 sequences, approximately 15% seen once. This sample was also put to use in a study of yellow fever vaccine responses in identical twins.

Sequencing input: CD4+ T cells sorted from blood. These TCRs come from a woman under 30 in good health.

The V and J genes are TRBV5-1 and TRBJ2-7; the match to TRBD1 covers 8 bases. The germline V gene encodes CDR1 SGHRS and CDR2 YFSETQ. Losses at the gene ends were 3 bases for V and 3 bases for J; bases not matched to a gene: 17. This CDR3 spans 18 amino acids. This chain's CDR3 is CASSYGLRQGSSFYEQYF. DNA for the CDR3: TGCGCCAGCAGCTATGGCCTTAGACAGGGGAGTTCTTTCTACGAGCAGTACTTC.

The sample holds a few counts of this clonotype. The chain uses TRBV18 and TRBJ2-3; 7 positions agree with TRBD1. The CDR3 extends over 17 amino acids. CDR1 is KGHSH, CDR2 LQKENI, per germline. Trimming cost V 5 bases and J 3 bases; bases outside gene matches: 14. CDR3 region: CASSSFTGELSTDTQYF. CDR3 nucleotides: TGTGCCAGCTCATCATTTACAGGGGAGCTGTCGACAGATACGCAGTATTTT.

The rearrangement links TRBV18 to TRBJ1-6; 8 bases agree with TRBD1. Germline assignment: CDR1 KGHSH and CDR2 LQKENI. The J segment lost 10 bases and the V segment lost 8 bases, leaving 10 bases of the junction unmatched. The CDR3 is 14 amino acids. CDR3 coding DNA: TGTGCCAGCCTCCCGACAGGGGTAGAATCACCCCTCCACTTT. Translation gives CASLPTGVESPLHF.

Ten or more counts support this clonotype. The chain employs TRBV4-2 and TRBJ2-1; 9 bases align to TRBD2. This CDR3 contains 20 residues. The germline gives CDR1 LGHNA, CDR2 YNFKEQ. The ends lost 0 bases at V and 1 base at J; junction bases unmatched: 13. CDR3 DNA: TGTGCCAGCAGCCAAGATGTGCGGGAGGGCCACTTGGGGTCCTACAATGAGCAGTTCTTC. This encodes CASSQDVREGHLGSYNEQFF.

This clonotype occurred many times. The genes are TRBV29-1 and TRBJ2-1; D possibly corresponds to TRBD2 (6 bases). The V end was cut by 3 bases, the J end by 0 bases, with 15 bases between. The germline gives CDR1 SQVTM, CDR2 ANQGSEA. This CDR3 is built from 16 residues. The CDR3 region has the DNA TGCAGCGTTGAGGGTCTAGCGCGGAGCTCCTACAATGAGCAGTTCTTC. It is translated as CSVEGLARSSYNEQFF.

The genes are TRBV16 and TRBJ1-4; 8 bases are a match to TRBD1. Germline trimming cut 5 bases from V and 5 bases from J; bases unmatched to any gene: 7. This CDR3 comprises 15 residues. The germline CDR1 and CDR2 sequences are KGHSY and FQNENV. CDR3 coding DNA: TGTGCCAGCAGCGGACCGGGACAGGAAAATGAAAAACTGTTTTTT. Residues: CASSGPGQENEKLFF.

The table lists this clonotype with a few counts. This sequence joins TRBV12-3 or TRBV12-4 and TRBJ2-3; TRBD2 matches at 7 bases. The CDR3 extends over 16 amino acids. Trimming took 6 bases from V and 7 from J; bases not matched to a gene: 16. The CDR3 here is CASRGLSQSSRHTQYF. The CDR3 region has the DNA TGTGCCAGCAGGGGACTATCCCAGTCCTCGCGGCATACGCAGTATTTT.

This clonotype was seen at least ten times. The rearrangement joins TRBV6-2 or TRBV6-3 to TRBJ2-1; 7 bases agree with TRBD1. The germline CDR1 and CDR2 sequences are MNHEY and SVGEGT. The CDR3 length is 13 residues. The V gene end was trimmed by 2 bases and the J gene end by 7 bases; junction bases not matched to a gene: 2. CDR3 loop: CASSYTQGNEQFF. The CDR3 DNA is TGTGCCAGCAGTTACACACAGGGGAATGAGCAGTTCTTC.

This clonotype was seen only a few times. This rearrangement joins TRBV5-1 to TRBJ1-1; D unresolved. The CDR3 totals 14 residues. V was trimmed by 2 bases and J by 1 base, leaving 9 bases between them. Germline CDR1 is SGHRS and CDR2 is YFSETQ. CDR3 region: CASSFQVRNTEAFF. In DNA form, the CDR3 reads TGCGCCAGCAGCTTCCAGGTACGGAACACTGAAGCTTTCTTT.

V gene TRBV7-9 combines with J gene TRBJ1-6; perhaps TRBD1 as D (6 bases). Looked up from germline, CDR1 is SEHNR and CDR2 is FQNEAQ (reference sequence). The V and J ends lost 6 bases and 6 bases respectively, with 12 bases between them. The CDR3 is made up of 14 amino acids. This CDR3 is CASSIQGTNSPLHF. CDR3 nucleotide sequence: TGTGCCAGCAGTATTCAGGGGACTAATTCACCCCTCCACTTT.

This clonotype was recorded many times. J is TRBJ2-1 and V is TRBV12-3 or TRBV12-4, with D possibly called TRBD1 or TRBD2 (5 bases each). This CDR3 comprises 16 residues. V lost 4 bases, J lost 5 bases, and 18 bases lay in between. The CDR3 spells CASSWRVSGTDNEQFF. Written as DNA, the CDR3 is TGTGCCAGCAGTTGGAGAGTCTCGGGGACGGACAATGAGCAGTTCTTC.

The chain combines TRBV2 with TRBJ2-1, with 9 bases aligning to TRBD2. This CDR3 is 15 amino acids long. J was trimmed by 1 base and V by 7 bases; bases with no gene match: 5. Germline assignment: CDR1 SNHLY and CDR2 FYNNEI. CDR3 amino acids: CASTGSGGSYNEQFF. The CDR3, as DNA: TGTGCCAGCACCGGTAGCGGGGGTTCCTACAATGAGCAGTTCTTC. The full variable domain, in which reference TRBV2 and TRBJ2-1 provide the parts outside the CDR3, is EPEVTQTPSHQVTQMGQEVILRCVPISNHLYFYWYRQILGQKVEFLVSFYNNEISEKSEIFDDQFSVERPDGSNFTLKIRSTKLEDSAMYFCASTGSGGSYNEQFFGPGTRLTVL.

The chain couples TRBV7-2 to TRBJ2-7; TRBD2 matches 7 bases. Germline loops: CDR1 SGHTA, CDR2 FQGNSA. The CDR3 sequence is 17 residues long. V trimming: 1 base; J trimming: 2 bases; junction bases outside the gene matches: 11. The CDR3 is CASSLGPLGGYTYEQYF. CDR3 sequence (DNA): TGTGCCAGCAGCTTAGGCCCCCTGGGGGGGTATACCTACGAGCAGTACTTC.

The chain links TRBV12-3 or TRBV12-4 to TRBJ2-7; 10 bases map to TRBD2. The CDR3 contains 14 residues. V was pared by 2 bases and J by 6 bases, with 4 bases of the junction left unmatched. In DNA, the CDR3 is TGTGCCAGCAGTTTAAAAGCGGGAGGGCCCGAGCAGTACTTC. Its translation: CASSLKAGGPEQYF.

CDR3: CASSLGTGGAYEQYF. The CDR3 coding sequence is TGTGCCAGCAGCCTCGGGACTGGGGGGGCCTACGAGCAGTACTTC. The chain recombines TRBV3-1 with TRBJ2-7, with TRBD2 matching 7 bases. Losses at the gene ends were 4 bases for V and 2 bases for J; bases not matched to a gene: 8. The germline gives CDR1 LGHDT, CDR2 YNNKEL (reference sequence). CDR3 length: 15 amino acids.

The rearrangement joins TRBV25-1 to TRBJ2-4; D may match TRBD1 or TRBD2 (5 bases each). Germline assignment: CDR1 MGHDK and CDR2 SYGVNS. V was cut by 1 base and J by 0 bases, with 16 bases left in between. The CDR3 runs to 18 residues. The CDR3 nucleotides are TGTGCCAGCAGTGAATGGGGCCGAGGGGTGTTAGCCAAAAACATTCAGTACTTC. It is translated as CASSEWGRGVLAKNIQYF.

This rearrangement joins TRBV6-5 to TRBJ1-1, with TRBD1 matching 11 bases. The CDR3 has 15 amino acids. Trimming took 2 bases from V and 5 from J; bases not matched to a gene: 4. Germline assignment: CDR1 MNHEY and CDR2 SVGAGI. Written as DNA, the CDR3 is TGTGCCAGCAGTTACCTTGGGACAGGGGGAACTGAAGCTTTCTTT. Protein product: CASSYLGTGGTEAFF.

This clonotype has just a few counts. This chain uses TRBV3-1 with TRBJ2-3; 13 positions match TRBD2. Germline V gene sequence: CDR1 LGHDT, CDR2 YNNKEL (reference sequence). CDR3 length: 16 residues. Unmatched junction bases numbered 8, after V lost 6 bases and J lost 5 bases. DNA for the CDR3: TGTGCCAGCAGGCGGACTAGCGGGGGCCCCGGAGATACGCAGTATTTT. The encoded protein is CASRRTSGGPGDTQYF.